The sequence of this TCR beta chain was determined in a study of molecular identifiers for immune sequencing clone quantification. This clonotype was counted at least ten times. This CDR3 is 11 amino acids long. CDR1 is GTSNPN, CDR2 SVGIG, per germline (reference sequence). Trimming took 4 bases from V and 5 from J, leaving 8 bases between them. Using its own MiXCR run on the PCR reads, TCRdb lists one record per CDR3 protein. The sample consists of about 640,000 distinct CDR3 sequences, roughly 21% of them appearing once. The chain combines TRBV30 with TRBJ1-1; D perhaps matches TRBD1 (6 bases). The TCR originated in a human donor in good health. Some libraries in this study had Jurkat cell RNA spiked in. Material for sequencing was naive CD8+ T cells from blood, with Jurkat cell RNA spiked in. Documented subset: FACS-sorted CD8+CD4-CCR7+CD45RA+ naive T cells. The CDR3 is CAWIGGTEAFF. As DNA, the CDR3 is TGTGCCTGGATAGGGGGTACTGAAGCTTTCTTT.